These 21 T cell receptor beta chains came from one sample sequenced in a study of cytomegalovirus exposure and HLA in healthy donors. PCR employed 60 Vbeta and 13 Jbeta primers. The assay was immunoSEQ multiplex PCR, and TCRdb's table has in-frame clones only and misses some. The top ten clones hold 4.5% to 5.5% of a sample with approximately 160,000 clones, around 80% of them seen once. The specimen was PBMCs. The receptors shown here come from a man younger than 35 in good health and CMV-seronegative.

This clone appeared once. The CDR3 protein is CASSLPRGAGELFF. CDR3 nucleotides: TGTGCCAGCAGCTTGCCGCGGGGCGCCGGGGAGCTGTTTTTT. The chain employs TRBV5-6 and TRBJ2-2; TRBD2 might be the D (6 bases). Trimming removed 1 base from V and 6 bases from J, with 10 bases in between. The germline gives CDR1 SGHDT, CDR2 YYEEEE. This CDR3 is 14 amino acids long.

The V gene is TRBV28, the J gene TRBJ2-7; 8 positions agree with TRBD1. The V gene's germline CDR1 is MDHEN and CDR2 SYDVKM. The CDR3 is 13 residues long. V gave up 8 bases and J gave up 3 bases; unmatched junction bases: 6. The CDR3 nucleotides read TGTGCCAGCGGATGGACAGGGAGCTACGAGCAGTACTTC. Residues: CASGWTGSYEQYF.

The genes are TRBV18 and TRBJ2-1; the match to TRBD1 covers 10 bases. The germline V gene encodes CDR1 KGHSH and CDR2 LQKENI. V lost 3 bases and J lost 3; bases outside the gene matches: 2. The CDR3 is 15 amino acids. CDR3 in amino acids: CASSPRTGGYNEQFF. The CDR3, as DNA: TGTGCCAGCTCACCCCGGACAGGGGGCTACAATGAGCAGTTCTTC.

V and J are TRBV5-4 and TRBJ2-7, with 9 bases identical to TRBD1. V dropped 1 base and J dropped 5; count of bases not matched to a gene: 16. CDR3 length: 18 residues. From germline, CDR1 is SGHNT and CDR2 YYREEE (reference sequence). CDR3 protein: CASSLSPDRGRLHDEQYF. The CDR3 DNA follows: TGTGCCAGCAGCTTGTCCCCAGACAGGGGGAGATTGCACGACGAGCAGTACTTC.

The J gene is TRBJ2-1, the V gene TRBV14; tentatively, D is TRBD2 (5 bases). The CDR3 runs 14 residues. The V gene lost 4 bases and the J gene lost 5 bases, with 12 bases spanning the gap. In germline, CDR1 is SGHDN, CDR2 FVKESK. The CDR3 here is CASSLSGINNEQFF. The CDR3 DNA reads TGTGCCAGCAGCCTATCCGGGATAAACAATGAGCAGTTCTTC.

This chain connects TRBV5-1 to TRBJ2-5; TRBD2 agrees at 9 bases. V shed 0 bases, J shed 4 bases, and the junction held 10 bases outside the gene matches. In germline, CDR1 is SGHRS, CDR2 YFSETQ. There are 17 residues in the CDR3. CDR3 sequence (DNA): TGCGCCAGCAGCTTGGCCAATGCGGGGGGGAGGGGAGAGACCCAGTACTTC. Its translation: CASSLANAGGRGETQYF.

This rearrangement joins TRBV6-5 to TRBJ2-5, with TRBD2 matching over 7 bases. The J call is in doubt because the DNA end fits TRBJ2-7 better. Germline V gene data show CDR1 as MNHEY and CDR2 as SVGAGI. The CDR3 has 15 residues. The CDR3: CASSSLGGVNYEQYF. The DNA of the CDR3 is TGTGCCAGCAGTAGCCTGGGGGGGGTGAACTACGAGCAGTACTTC.

The CDR3 DNA reads TGCAGCGTTGAATTTTTGCGGGACGTCGCAGATACGCAGTATTTT. It yields the protein CSVEFLRDVADTQYF. The V gene is TRBV29-1, the J gene TRBJ2-3; D may be TRBD2 (6 bases). The V end was cut by 2 bases, the J end by 4 bases, with 16 bases between. Germline values: CDR1 SQVTM, CDR2 ANQGSEA. This CDR3 has 15 amino acids.

Written as DNA, the CDR3 is TGTGCCAGTAGTAAACCCCGGGGGGCCAACAATGAGCAGTTCTTC. This codes for CASSKPRGANNEQFF. The chain couples TRBV19 to TRBJ2-1; tentative D call: TRBD2 (7 bases). This CDR3 is built from 15 residues. Germline CDR1 LNHDA, CDR2 SQIVND (reference sequence). Trimming removed 4 bases from V and 5 bases from J, with 15 bases in between.

The V gene is TRBV28, the J gene TRBJ2-3; tentatively, D is TRBD1 (5 bases). Germline V gene data show CDR1 as MDHEN and CDR2 as SYDVKM. V lost 5 bases and J lost 0, with 21 bases in between. The CDR3 contains 18 residues. This CDR3 reads CASSAIGEPVYSTDTQYF. DNA of the CDR3: TGTGCCAGCAGTGCTATAGGGGAACCAGTCTATAGCACAGATACGCAGTATTTT.

This chain connects TRBV7-6 to TRBJ1-1; 8 nucleotides match TRBD1. J gave up 6 bases and V 1 base, and 10 bases lay outside the gene matches. The CDR3 extends over 16 amino acids. Germline-derived CDR1 and CDR2 are SGHVS and FNYEAQ. The CDR3 DNA follows: TGTGCCAGCAGCTTAGGGACAGGGCTGTTTATCTCTGAAGCTTTCTTT. Its protein product is CASSLGTGLFISEAFF. Full variable domain (outside the CDR3, taken from reference TRBV7-6 and TRBJ1-1): GAGVSQSPRYKVTKRGQDVALRCDPISGHVSLYWYRQALGQGPEFLTYFNYEAQQDKSGLPNDRFSAERPEGSISTLTIQRTEQRDSAMYRCASSLGTGLFISEAFFGQGTRLTVV.

As regards this clone: Its ends do not fully match the called genes, so a read error is possible. The chain couples TRBV7-7 to TRBJ1-4; D unresolved. Germline loops: CDR1 SSHAT, CDR2 FNYEAQ (reference sequence). CDR3 length: 13 residues. The CDR3 spells CASSLAPFEKLFF. Here the CDR3 DNA reads TGTGCTAGCAGCTTAGCTCCATTTGAAAAACTGTTTTTT. Drawing the rest from reference TRBV7-7 and TRBJ1-4, the complete variable domain is GAGVSQSPRYKVTKRGQDVTLRCDPISSHATLYWYQQALGQGPEFLTYFNYEAQPDKSGLPSDRFSAERPEGSISTLTIQRTEQRDSAMYRCASSLAPFEKLFFGSGTQLSVL.

This clone was counted a single time. The chain is built from TRBV5-4 and TRBJ2-4; 9 bases agree with TRBD1. J was trimmed by 4 bases and V by 5 bases; bases with no gene match: 1. The CDR3 is 13 amino acids. Germline assignment: CDR1 SGHNT and CDR2 YYREEE (reference sequence). CDR3 in amino acids: CASRDRGKNIQYF. The CDR3 region has the DNA TGTGCCAGCAGGGACAGGGGAAAAAACATTCAGTACTTC.

The chain joins TRBV6-1 to TRBJ2-3; 7 bases are a match to TRBD1. The germline gives CDR1 MNHNS, CDR2 SASEGT. There are 16 residues in the CDR3. With 4 bases clipped from V and 2 bases from J, the junction kept 9 bases outside the gene matches. The DNA for the CDR3 is TGTGCCAGCAGTGTAGGGGACAGTCCTTACACAGATACGCAGTATTTT. Its protein is CASSVGDSPYTDTQYF.

A note on this clone: This CDR3 is also generated by other DNA sequences in the sample. V usage is TRBV5-1 and J usage is TRBJ2-7, with D uncertain. The CDR3 is 13 amino acids. The germline V and J ends were trimmed by 4 bases and 2 bases, with 10 bases remaining between them. CDR1 is SGHRS and CDR2 is YFSETQ in the germline V gene. This CDR3 is CASSPGSTYEQYF. The CDR3 nucleotides read TGCGCCAGCAGCCCCGGTAGCACCTACGAGCAGTACTTC.

The rearrangement joins TRBV30 to TRBJ1-2; the D gene is possibly TRBD1 (6 bases). V dropped 7 bases and J dropped 0 bases, with 9 bases sitting between them. Looked up from germline, CDR1 is GTSNPN and CDR2 is SVGIG (reference sequence). The CDR3 sequence is 12 residues long. This chain's CDR3 is CAFWTANYGYTF. The CDR3 DNA is TGTGCCTTTTGGACAGCTAACTATGGCTACACCTTC.

The chain has TRBV30 and TRBJ1-1; D gene ambiguous. V was trimmed by 2 bases and J by 6 bases, leaving 19 bases between them. Germline CDR1 is GTSNPN and CDR2 is SVGIG (reference sequence). CDR3 size: 15 residues. The CDR3 region has the DNA TGTGCCTGGAGTACACTTGCAGGCTCGACCGCTGAAGCTTTCTTT. It is translated as CAWSTLAGSTAEAFF. The full variable domain, its missing parts supplied by reference TRBV30 and TRBJ1-1, is SQTIHQWPATLVQPVGSPLSLECTVEGTSNPNLYWYRQAAGRGLQLLFYSVGIGQISSEVPQNLSASRPQDRQFILSSKKLLLSDSGFYLCAWSTLAGSTAEAFFGQGTRLTVV.

The chain couples TRBV10-2 to TRBJ2-2; a weak D match, TRBD2 (6 bases). Germline CDR1 reads WSHSY; CDR2 reads SAAADI. V was cut by 5 bases and J by 2 bases, with 12 bases left in between. This CDR3 region has 15 residues. The CDR3 sequence is CASSLTEGNTGELFF. CDR3 sequence (DNA): TGCGCCAGCAGTTTGACGGAGGGCAACACCGGGGAGCTGTTTTTT.

This clone was counted a single time. This rearrangement joins TRBV27 to TRBJ1-6; no reliable D call. The CDR3 is 17 residues long. Deletions cut 3 bases from V and 0 bases from J, with 12 bases between. CDR1 MNHEY and CDR2 SMNVEV come from the germline V gene (reference sequence). The CDR3 sequence is CASSFIIKSSYNSPLHF. CDR3 sequence (DNA): TGTGCCAGCAGTTTCATAATCAAGAGCTCCTATAATTCACCCCTCCACTTT.

The chain links TRBV27 to TRBJ2-5; 10 bases map to TRBD2. CDR3 length: 15 amino acids. Unmatched junction bases numbered 6, after V lost 5 bases and J lost 3 bases. Germline V CDR1 and CDR2: MNHEY, SMNVEV (reference sequence). The CDR3 spells CASSLLAGVEETQYF. The DNA for the CDR3 is TGTGCCAGCAGTCTCCTAGCGGGAGTAGAAGAGACCCAGTACTTC.

DNA of the CDR3: TGTGCCAGCAGCTTGGGAATTGGCGCAGGCCAAGAGACCCAGTACTTC. It translates to CASSLGIGAGQETQYF. The chain recombines TRBV5-4 with TRBJ2-5; no definite D call. The CDR3 has 16 residues. V was clipped by 0 bases and J by 1 base, with 13 bases between them. Germline V lookup: CDR1 SGHNT, CDR2 YYREEE (reference sequence). Variable domain in full (rest from reference TRBV5-4 and TRBJ2-5): ETGVTQSPTHLIKTRGQQVTLRCSSQSGHNTVSWYQQALGQGPQFIFQYYREEENGRGNFPPRFSGLQFPNYSSELNVNALELDDSALYLCASSLGIGAGQETQYFGPGTRLLVL.